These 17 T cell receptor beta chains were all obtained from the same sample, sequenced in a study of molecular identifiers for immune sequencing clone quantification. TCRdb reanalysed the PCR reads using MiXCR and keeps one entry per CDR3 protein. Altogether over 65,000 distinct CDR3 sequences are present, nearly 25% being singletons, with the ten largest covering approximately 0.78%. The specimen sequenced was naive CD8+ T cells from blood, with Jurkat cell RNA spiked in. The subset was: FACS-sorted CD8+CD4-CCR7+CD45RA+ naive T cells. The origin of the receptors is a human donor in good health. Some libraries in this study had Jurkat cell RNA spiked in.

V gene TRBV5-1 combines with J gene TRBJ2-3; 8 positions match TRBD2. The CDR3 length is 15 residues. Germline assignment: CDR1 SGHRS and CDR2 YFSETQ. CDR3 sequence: CVRSPATGGEDTQYF. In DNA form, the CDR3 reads TGCGTCCGCAGCCCGGCCACGGGGGGGGAAGATACGCAGTATTTT.

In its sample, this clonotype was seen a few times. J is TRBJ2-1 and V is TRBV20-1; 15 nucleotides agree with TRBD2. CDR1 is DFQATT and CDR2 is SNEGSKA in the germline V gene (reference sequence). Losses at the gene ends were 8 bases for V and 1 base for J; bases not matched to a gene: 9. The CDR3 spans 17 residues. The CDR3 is CSTIGLAGGQSYNEQFF. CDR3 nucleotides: TGCAGTACAATAGGACTAGCGGGAGGGCAGTCCTACAATGAGCAGTTCTTC.

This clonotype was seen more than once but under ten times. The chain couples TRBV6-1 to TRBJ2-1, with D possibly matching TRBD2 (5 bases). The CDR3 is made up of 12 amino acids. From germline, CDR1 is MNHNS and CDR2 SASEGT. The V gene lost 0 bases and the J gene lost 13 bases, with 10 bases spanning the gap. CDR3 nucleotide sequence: TGTGCCAGCAGTGAAGCTGGCGGGCCCCAGTTCTTC. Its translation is CASSEAGGPQFF.

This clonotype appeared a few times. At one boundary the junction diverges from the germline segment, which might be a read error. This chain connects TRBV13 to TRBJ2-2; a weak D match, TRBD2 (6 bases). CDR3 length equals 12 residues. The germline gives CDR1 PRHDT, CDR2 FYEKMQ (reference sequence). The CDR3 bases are TGTGCCAGCAATGTAGCGGCCGGGGAGCTGGTTTTT. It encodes CASNVAAGELVF.

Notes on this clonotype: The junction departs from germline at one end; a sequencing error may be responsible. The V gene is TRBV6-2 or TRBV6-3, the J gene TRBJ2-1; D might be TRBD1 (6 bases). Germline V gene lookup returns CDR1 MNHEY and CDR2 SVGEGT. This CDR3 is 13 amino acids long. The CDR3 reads CASSYGGGYEKFF. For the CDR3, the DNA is TGTGCCAGCAGTTACGGGGGCGGTTATGAGAAGTTCTTC.

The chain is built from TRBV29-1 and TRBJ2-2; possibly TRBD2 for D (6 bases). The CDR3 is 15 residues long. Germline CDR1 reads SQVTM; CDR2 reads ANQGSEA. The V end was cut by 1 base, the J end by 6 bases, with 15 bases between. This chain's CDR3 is CSVEGRGGPSGELFF. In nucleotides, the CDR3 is TGCAGCGTTGAAGGTCGCGGAGGGCCCTCCGGGGAGCTGTTTTTT.

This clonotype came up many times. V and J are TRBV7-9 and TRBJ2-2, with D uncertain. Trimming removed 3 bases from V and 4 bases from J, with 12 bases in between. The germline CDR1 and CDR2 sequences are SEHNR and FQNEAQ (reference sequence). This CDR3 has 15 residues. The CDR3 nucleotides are TGTGCCAGCAGCTTCCCCCTCAAGGGCACCGGGGAGCTGTTTTTT. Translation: CASSFPLKGTGELFF.

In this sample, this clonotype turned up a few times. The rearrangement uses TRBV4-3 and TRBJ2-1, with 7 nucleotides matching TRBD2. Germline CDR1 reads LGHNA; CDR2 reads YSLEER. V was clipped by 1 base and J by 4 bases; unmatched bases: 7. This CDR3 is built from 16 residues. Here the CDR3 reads CASSQAGTTFYNEQFF. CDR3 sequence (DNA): TGCGCCAGCAGCCAAGCCGGGACTACCTTTTACAATGAGCAGTTCTTC.

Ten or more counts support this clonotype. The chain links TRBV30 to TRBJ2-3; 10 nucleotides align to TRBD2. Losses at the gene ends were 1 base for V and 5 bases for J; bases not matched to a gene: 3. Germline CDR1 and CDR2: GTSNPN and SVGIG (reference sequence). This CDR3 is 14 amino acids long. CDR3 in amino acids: CAWSELAGQDTQYF. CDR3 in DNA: TGTGCCTGGAGTGAACTAGCGGGGCAAGATACGCAGTATTTT.

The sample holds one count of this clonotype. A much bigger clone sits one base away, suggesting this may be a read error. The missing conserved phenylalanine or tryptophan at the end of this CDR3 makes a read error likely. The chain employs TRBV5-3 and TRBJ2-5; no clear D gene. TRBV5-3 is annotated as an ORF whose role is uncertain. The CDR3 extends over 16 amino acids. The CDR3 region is CASSFTPGPTQETQYC. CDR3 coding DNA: TGTGCCAGCAGCTTTACCCCCGGGCCAACCCAAGAGACCCAGTACTGC.

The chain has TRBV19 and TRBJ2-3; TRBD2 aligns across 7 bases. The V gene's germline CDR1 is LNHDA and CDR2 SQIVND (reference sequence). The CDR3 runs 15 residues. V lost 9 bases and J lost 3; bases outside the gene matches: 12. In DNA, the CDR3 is TGTGCCAGCAACCTGGGAGGGGCGCGGACAGATACGCAGTATTTT. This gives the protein CASNLGGARTDTQYF.

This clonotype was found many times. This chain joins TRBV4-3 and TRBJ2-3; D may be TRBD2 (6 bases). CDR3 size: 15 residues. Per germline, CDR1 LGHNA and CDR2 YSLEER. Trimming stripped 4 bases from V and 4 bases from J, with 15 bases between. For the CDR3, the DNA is TGCGCCAGCAGCCCCGAGTGGAGGGACCCAGATACGCAGTATTTT. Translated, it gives CASSPEWRDPDTQYF.

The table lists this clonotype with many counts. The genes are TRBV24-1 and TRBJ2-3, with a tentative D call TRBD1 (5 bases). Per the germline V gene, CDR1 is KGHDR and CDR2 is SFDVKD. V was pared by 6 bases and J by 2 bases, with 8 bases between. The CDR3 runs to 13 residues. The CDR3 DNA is TGTGCCACCAGTCAGGGATCCACAGATACGCAGTATTTT. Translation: CATSQGSTDTQYF.

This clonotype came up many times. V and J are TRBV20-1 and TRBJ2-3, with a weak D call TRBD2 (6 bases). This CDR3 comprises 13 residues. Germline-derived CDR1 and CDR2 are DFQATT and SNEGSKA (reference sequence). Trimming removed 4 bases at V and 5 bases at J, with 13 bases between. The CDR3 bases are TGCAGTGCTAATTGGGGGAGGATAGATACGCAGTATTTT. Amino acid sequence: CSANWGRIDTQYF.

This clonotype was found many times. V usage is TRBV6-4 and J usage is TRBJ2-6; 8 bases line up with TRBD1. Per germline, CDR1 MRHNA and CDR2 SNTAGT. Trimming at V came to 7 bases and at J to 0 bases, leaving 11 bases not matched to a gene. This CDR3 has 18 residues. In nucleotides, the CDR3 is TGTGCCAGCACCCCCACAGGGGGAAGATACTCTGGGGCCAACGTCCTGACTTTC. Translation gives CASTPTGGRYSGANVLTF.

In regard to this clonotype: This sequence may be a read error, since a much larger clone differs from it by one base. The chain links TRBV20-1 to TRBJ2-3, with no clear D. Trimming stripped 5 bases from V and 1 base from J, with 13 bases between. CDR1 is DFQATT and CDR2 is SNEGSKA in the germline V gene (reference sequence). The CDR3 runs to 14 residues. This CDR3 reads CSALRPLRTDTQYF. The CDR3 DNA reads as TGCAGTGCTCTGAGACCCCTGCGCACAGATACGCAGTATTTT.

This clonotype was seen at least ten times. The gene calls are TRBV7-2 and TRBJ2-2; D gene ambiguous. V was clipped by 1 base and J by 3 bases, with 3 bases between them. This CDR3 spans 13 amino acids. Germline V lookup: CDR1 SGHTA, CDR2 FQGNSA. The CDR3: CASSLVDTGELFF. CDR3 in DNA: TGTGCCAGCAGCTTAGTCGACACCGGGGAGCTGTTTTTT.